This is a list of T cell receptor beta chains from one sample in a study of blood T cell repertoires in COVID-19. TCRdb keeps only in-frame clones here, not all; method: immunoSEQ multiplex PCR. In the table there are over 450,000 clones, about 88% of which are singletons. The material sequenced was peripheral blood. These TCRs come from a young man with COVID-19, enrolled during active disease. CDR3s include the opening cysteine and the closing phenylalanine or tryptophan. D genes are given only for firm matches. Clone size is given for some rows only: seen once, a few or many times, or a class if the clone is expanded.

j_call | cdr3_length | clone_size | d_call | v_call | cdr3_nt | cdr3_aa
TRBJ1-2 | 13 | once | NA | TRBV29-1 | TGCAGCGTTCGGACGGGGGCTAACTATGGCTACACCTTC | CSVRTGANYGYTF
TRBJ2-2 | 13 | few | NA | TRBV18 | TGTGCCAGCTCCCAGGAGAACACCGGGGAGCTGTTTTTT | CASSQENTGELFF
TRBJ1-6 | 13 | NA | NA | TRBV6-1 | TGTGCCAGCAGTGAGGGGCAGAATTCACCCCTCCACTTT | CASSEGQNSPLHF
TRBJ2-7 | 14 | NA | NA | TRBV21-1 | TGTGCCAGCAGCCCAGCGGAGGACTCCTACGAGCAGTACTTC | CASSPAEDSYEQYF
TRBJ1-2 | 15 | NA | TRBD1 | TRBV6-2/TRBV6-3 | TGTGCCAGCAGTAGGGACAGGGTACTTAACTATGGCTACACCTTC | CASSRDRVLNYGYTF
TRBJ2-5 | 16 | once | TRBD2 | TRBV2 | TGTGCCAGCAGTGAACTCGGGACTACGTACCAAGAGACCCAGTACTTC | CASSELGTTYQETQYF
TRBJ1-2 | 16 | NA | NA | TRBV5-1 | TGCGCCAGCAGCTTGGAGATAGTCCCAGGAAACTATGGCTACACCTTC | CASSLEIVPGNYGYTF
TRBJ2-1 | 15 | NA | TRBD1 | TRBV19 | TGTGCCAGTAGTATAGATGGACAGGGGAACAATGAGCAGTTCTTC | CASSIDGQGNNEQFF
TRBJ2-1 | 14 | NA | NA | TRBV15 | TGTGCCACCAGCATTATGGGGACTGACAATGAGCAGTTCTTC | CATSIMGTDNEQFF
TRBJ1-4 | 14 | NA | NA | TRBV6-5 | TGTGCCAGCAAACGGGAGGGCAGTAATGAAAAACTGTTTTTT | CASKREGSNEKLFF
TRBJ1-5 | 13 | NA | NA | TRBV19 | TGTGCCAGTAGCCTCGACGGGACTTTGGCCCAGCATTTT | CASSLDGTLAQHF
TRBJ1-1 | 14 | NA | NA | TRBV4-2 | TGTGCCAGCAGCCAAAGGGGGTTGAACACTGAAGCTTTCTTT | CASSQRGLNTEAFF
TRBJ2-3 | 16 | NA | TRBD1 | TRBV6-5 | TGTGCCAGCAGTTACTCGGGACAGTGGAGAGGGGATACGCAGTATTTT | CASSYSGQWRGDTQYF
TRBJ1-2 | 14 | NA | TRBD1 | TRBV5-4 | TGTGCCAGCCGATCTTCCGGGACAGCCTATGGCTACACCTTC | CASRSSGTAYGYTF
TRBJ2-3 | 13 | NA | NA | TRBV5-4 | TGTGCCAGCAGCATCGGGACTGCAGATACGCAGTATTTT | CASSIGTADTQYF
TRBJ2-5 | 14 | NA | NA | TRBV3-1/TRBV3-2 | TGTGCCAGCAGCCAAGATTGGGGCAGGGAGACCCAGTACTTC | CASSQDWGRETQYF
TRBJ2-2 | 14 | NA | NA | TRBV6-5 | TGTGCCAGCAGCTTCAAACTAGTTATCGGGGAGCTGTTTTTT | CASSFKLVIGELFF
TRBJ2-7 | 14 | NA | NA | TRBV5-5 | TGTGCCAGCAGCTCGATCCGGGGGAGTGACGAGCAGTACTTC | CASSSIRGSDEQYF